This T cell receptor beta chain was retrieved from a study of T cells after posttransplantation cyclophosphamide. Measured with immunoSEQ multiplex PCR; TCRdb has only the in-frame clones, and not every one. The sample has 1,500 or so clones, 79% seen once. General study findings and limits: Recipient CMV seropositivity and CMV reactivation strongly tracked TRB clonality.

Busulfan-fludarabine conditioning, marrow transplant, and cyclophosphamide on days +3 and +4 were administered. With regard to this clone: Its antigen remains unknown.

The CDR3 covers 13 residues. V lost 5 bases to trimming and J lost 12 bases, with 17 bases between them. The germline V gene encodes CDR1 LNHDA and CDR2 SQIVND (reference sequence). The sample consisted of CD4+ T cells sorted from PBMCs, taken more than 210 days after allogeneic stem cell transplant with posttransplant cyclophosphamide. The chain joins TRBV19 to TRBJ1-5; D is perhaps TRBD1 (5 bases). The receptor was derived from a female patient aged 60 to 70 who received an allogeneic stem cell transplant from an unrelated donor, was CMV-positive, and had acute GVHD only. T cells may partly derive from the graft donor. The CDR3 DNA follows: TGTGCCAGTAGTCCCTACCCGGGGGGACTCCAGCATTTT. Translated: CASSPYPGGLQHF.